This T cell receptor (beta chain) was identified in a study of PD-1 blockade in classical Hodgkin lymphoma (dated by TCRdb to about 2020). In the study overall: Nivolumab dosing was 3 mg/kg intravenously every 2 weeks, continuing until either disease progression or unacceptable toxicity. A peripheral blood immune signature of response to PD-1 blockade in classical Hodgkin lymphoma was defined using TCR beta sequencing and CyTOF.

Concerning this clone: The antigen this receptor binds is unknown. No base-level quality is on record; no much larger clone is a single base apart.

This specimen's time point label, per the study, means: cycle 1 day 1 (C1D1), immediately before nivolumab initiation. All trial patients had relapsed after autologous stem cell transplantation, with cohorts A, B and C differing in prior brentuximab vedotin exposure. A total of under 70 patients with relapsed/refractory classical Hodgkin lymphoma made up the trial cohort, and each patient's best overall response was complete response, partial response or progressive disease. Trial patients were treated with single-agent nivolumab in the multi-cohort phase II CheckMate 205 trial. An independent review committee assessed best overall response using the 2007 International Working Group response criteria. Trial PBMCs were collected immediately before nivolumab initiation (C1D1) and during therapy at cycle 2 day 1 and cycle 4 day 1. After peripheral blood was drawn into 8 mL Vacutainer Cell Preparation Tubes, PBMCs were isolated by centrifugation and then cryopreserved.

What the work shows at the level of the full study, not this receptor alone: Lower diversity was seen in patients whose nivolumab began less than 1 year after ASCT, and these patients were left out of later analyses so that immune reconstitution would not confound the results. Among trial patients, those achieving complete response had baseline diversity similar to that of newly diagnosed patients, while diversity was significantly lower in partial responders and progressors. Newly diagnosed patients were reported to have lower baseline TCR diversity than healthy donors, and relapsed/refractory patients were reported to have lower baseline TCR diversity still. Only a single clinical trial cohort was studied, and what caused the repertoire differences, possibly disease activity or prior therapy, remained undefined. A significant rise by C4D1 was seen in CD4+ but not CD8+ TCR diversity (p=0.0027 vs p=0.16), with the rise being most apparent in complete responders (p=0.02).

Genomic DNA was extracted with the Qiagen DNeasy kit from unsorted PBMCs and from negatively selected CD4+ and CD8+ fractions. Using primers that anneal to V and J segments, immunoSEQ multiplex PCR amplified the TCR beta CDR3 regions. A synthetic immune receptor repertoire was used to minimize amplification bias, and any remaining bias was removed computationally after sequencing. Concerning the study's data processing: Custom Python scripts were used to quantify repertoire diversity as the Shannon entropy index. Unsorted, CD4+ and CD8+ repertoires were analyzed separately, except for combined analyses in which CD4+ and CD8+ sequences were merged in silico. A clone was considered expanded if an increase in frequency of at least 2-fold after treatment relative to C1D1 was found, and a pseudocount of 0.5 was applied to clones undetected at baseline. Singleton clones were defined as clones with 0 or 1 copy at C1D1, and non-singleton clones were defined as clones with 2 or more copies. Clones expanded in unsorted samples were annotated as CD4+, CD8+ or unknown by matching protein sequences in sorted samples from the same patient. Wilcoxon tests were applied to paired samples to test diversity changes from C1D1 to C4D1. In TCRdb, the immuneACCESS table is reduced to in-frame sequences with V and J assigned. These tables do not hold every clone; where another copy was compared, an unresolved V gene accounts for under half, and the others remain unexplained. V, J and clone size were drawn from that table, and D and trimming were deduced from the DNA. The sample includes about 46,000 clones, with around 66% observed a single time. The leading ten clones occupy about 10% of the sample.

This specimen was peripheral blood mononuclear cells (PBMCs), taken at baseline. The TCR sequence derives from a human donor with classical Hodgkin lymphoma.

The CDR3 corresponds to CASSLRILYGYTF. At the DNA level, the sequence is TGTGCCAGCAGTTTACGGATCCTCTATGGCTACACCTTC. Rearrangement joined TRBV28 to TRBJ1-2; the D gene is unclear. V is shortened by 2 bases, J by 4 bases, and the region joining them spans 8 bases. The CDR3 numbers 13 residues from cysteine through phenylalanine. Of the read, only the CDR3 DNA is kept; its 39 bases are in frame from base 1. According to the germline V gene, CDR1 reads MDHEN and CDR2 reads SYDVKM.